Described below is a single TCR beta chain sequence and its context. Its antigen specificity is not known. No base-level quality is on record; no much larger clone is a single base apart. The data were obtained in a study of OX40 agonist ivuxolimab in advanced cancers. Background on the whole study: Ivuxolimab, which targeted the costimulatory receptor OX40 (CD134), was an agonistic, fully human IgG2 monoclonal antibody. Intravenous ivuxolimab was administered to patients every 2 weeks at six dose levels: 0.01, 0.1, 0.3, 1.5, 3 and 10 mg/kg. Among the roughly 54 dose-escalation patients, approximately 20 had hepatocellular carcinoma, about 15 melanoma, 9 renal cell carcinoma and 9 head and neck cancer. In the dose-escalation cohort, around four fifths of patients were male, and the mean age was 60 years with a range of roughly 23 to 79. Prior anti-PD-1, anti-PD-L1 or anti-CTLA-4 therapy was permitted, and checkpoint inhibitors had been received by more than 35% of dose-escalation patients. Partial responses occurred in three dose-escalation patients: two with cutaneous melanoma and one with hepatocellular carcinoma. The point of sequencing TCRbeta in the periphery was to test whether ivuxolimab changed TCR sequence diversity and drove clonal T-cell expansion. The paper describes the monotherapy dose-escalation part (N of about 54 patients) of the phase I trial of ivuxolimab.

The trial excluded patients who had a history of autoimmune disease or were on systemic immunosuppression. Peripheral blood for TCR sequencing was collected from all dose cohorts at baseline, on cycle 4 day 1, and on cycle 7 day 1. Samples came from an open-label, multicenter, first-in-human phase I dose-escalation trial of ivuxolimab. Adults with locally advanced or metastatic head and neck squamous cell, hepatocellular, melanoma or renal cell carcinoma were enrolled in the trial. CD4+ and CD8+ T cells were sorted separately from peripheral blood before TCR sequencing. Genomic DNA was extracted from sorted cells for sequencing of the TCRbeta CDR3 region. TCRbeta CDR3 regions were sequenced using the immunoSEQ Assay. In TCRdb, the immuneACCESS table is reduced to in-frame sequences with V and J assigned. These tables do not hold every clone; where another copy was compared, an unresolved V gene accounts for under half, and the others remain unexplained. For this sample the table gives about 70,000 clones, of which roughly 89% were detected only once. Of the sample, about 1% falls within the top ten clones.

At the junction V is shortened by 6 bases and J by 6 bases, with 15 bases in between. The germline V gene provides CDR1 MNHEY and CDR2 SVGAGI. The CDR3 has 14 amino acids, counting the end cysteine and phenylalanine. Solely the CDR3 DNA is kept, with 42 bases framed from the first base. Results the study describes overall, beyond this receptor: Low levels of normalized T-cell clonal expansion were also seen in some patients who did not respond. On average, CD8+ T cells showed more expanded clones than CD4+ T cells after ivuxolimab. At doses from 0.1 to 3.0 mg/kg, clonal expansion was seen in both CD4+ and CD8+ blood T cells between baseline and week 6. In the 0.1-3.0 mg/kg groups, partial responders had among the lowest normalized peripheral clonal expansion, particularly in CD8+ T cells. Antigen specificity was not determined for the clonally expanded peripheral T cells.

The rearranged segments are TRBV6-5 and TRBJ2-4; possibly the D gene is TRBD1, per 8 matching bases. The TCR originated in an adult with an advanced solid tumor such as melanoma, head and neck, liver or kidney cancer. The specimen was CD4+ or CD8+ T cells sorted from blood, collected in a trial of the OX40 agonist ivuxolimab. This receptor carries the CDR3 CASRQTGGVNIQYF. The nucleotide sequence is given as TGTGCCAGCAGACAAACAGGGGGGGTAAACATTCAGTACTTC.